This T cell receptor (beta chain) was obtained from a study of T cell responses to AZD1222 COVID-19 vaccine. Sequencing used immunoSEQ multiplex PCR; TCRdb keeps in-frame clones, though not all of them. Among about 84,000 clones listed, about 85% were seen once. Study-level points and caveats: Spike-specific TCR breadth rose after two AZD1222 doses, and depth rose as well.

With respect to this clone: Its cognate antigen is unknown.

CDR1 and CDR2 (germline): MNHEY, SMNVEV (reference sequence). CDR3 length: 17 amino acids. V lost 5 bases and J lost 5; bases outside the gene matches: 12. The rearrangement uses TRBV27 and TRBJ2-1; 10 bases are shared with TRBD2. This sequence originates from an adult in good health. The sequences come from peripheral blood, collected on day 0 of AZD1222 vaccination. CDR3 region: CASSIHAGTSEDNEQFF. Written as DNA, the CDR3 is TGTGCCAGCAGTATACACGCCGGGACTAGCGAAGACAATGAGCAGTTCTTC.